Each of the 32 T cell receptor beta chains below was sequenced from the same sample in a study of T cell changes during pregnancy in multiple sclerosis. TCRdb's copy holds only in-frame clones and misses some; the assay was immunoSEQ multiplex PCR. The sample lists about 67,000 clones, approximately 92% occurring once. Source: peripheral blood, taken in the first trimester of pregnancy. These receptors were taken from a female donor with multiple sclerosis, enrolled in a pregnancy study.

V and J are TRBV28 and TRBJ2-7, with 8 bases identical to TRBD1. There are 15 residues in the CDR3. The germline V gene has CDR1 MDHEN and CDR2 SYDVKM. After removal of 2 bases from V and 3 bases from J, the junction contained 6 bases not matched to a gene. DNA of the CDR3: TGTGCCAGCAGTTTAGCGGCAGGGGGCATCTACGAGCAGTACTTC. Protein product: CASSLAAGGIYEQYF.

The gene calls are TRBV5-1 and TRBJ2-3, with 13 bases aligning to TRBD2. The CDR3 consists of 16 residues. Germline V gene lookup returns CDR1 SGHRS and CDR2 YFSETQ. Unmatched junction bases numbered 7, after V lost 3 bases and J lost 6 bases. This CDR3 reads CASSSPTSGRADTQYF. The CDR3 DNA follows: TGCGCCAGCAGCTCTCCCACTAGCGGGAGGGCCGATACGCAGTATTTT.

The chain recombines TRBV28 with TRBJ1-1; 7 bases agree with TRBD1. V lost 4 bases to trimming and J lost 0 bases; unmatched junction nucleotides: 2. CDR1 is MDHEN, CDR2 SYDVKM, per germline. This CDR3 is built from 14 residues. The CDR3 here is CASSSGQLNTEAFF. The CDR3 nucleotides are TGTGCCAGCAGTTCGGGACAGCTGAACACTGAAGCTTTCTTT.

The chain combines TRBV27 with TRBJ2-2, with D perhaps TRBD2 (6 bases). Per the germline V gene, CDR1 is MNHEY and CDR2 is SMNVEV (reference sequence). The V gene lost 5 bases and the J gene lost 4 bases, with 23 bases spanning the gap. This CDR3 has 18 amino acids. CDR3 sequence: CASSPRTTRVGGTGELFF. The CDR3 DNA reads TGTGCCAGCAGTCCGAGAACGACCCGGGTGGGGGGCACCGGGGAGCTGTTTTTT.

Points on this clone: This sample also contains other DNA sequences that code for the same CDR3. V usage is TRBV29-1 and J usage is TRBJ1-1; 9 bases are shared with TRBD1. The CDR3 loop spans 13 amino acids. V dropped 3 bases and J dropped 3; count of bases not matched to a gene: 2. The germline V gene encodes CDR1 SQVTM and CDR2 ANQGSEA. CDR3 in DNA: TGCAGCGTTGAGACAGGGGGGGACACTGAAGCTTTCTTT. Residues: CSVETGGDTEAFF.

This chain uses TRBV7-2 with TRBJ1-5; a weak D match, TRBD1 (5 bases). CDR1 SGHTA and CDR2 FQGNSA come from the germline V gene. The CDR3 runs to 15 residues. The V gene lost 2 bases and the J gene lost 3 bases, with 11 bases spanning the gap. The CDR3 DNA follows: TGTGCCAGCAGCTTATCCGCAGGGCTCAATCAGCCCCAGCATTTT. It codes for CASSLSAGLNQPQHF.

The chain uses TRBV18 and TRBJ2-3; TRBD1 matches 7 bases. Unmatched junction bases numbered 5, after V lost 4 bases and J lost 4 bases. CDR3 length: 14 residues. CDR1 is KGHSH, CDR2 LQKENI, per germline. The DNA for the CDR3 is TGTGCCAGCTCACAGACAGGGCACGCAGATACGCAGTATTTT. It yields the protein CASSQTGHADTQYF.

V usage is TRBV9 and J usage is TRBJ2-1, with a possible D match to TRBD2 (7 bases). The germline V gene encodes CDR1 SGDLS and CDR2 YYNGEE. Trimming took 0 bases from V and 8 from J, leaving 21 bases between them. The CDR3 is made up of 17 amino acids. DNA for the CDR3: TGTGCCAGCAGCGTAGACCCGGAGGGGGGGCCTAGGGATGAGCAGTTCTTC. Protein product: CASSVDPEGGPRDEQFF.

This chain connects TRBV5-4 to TRBJ2-1; the match to TRBD2 covers 14 bases. The length of the CDR3 is 16 residues. V was clipped by 1 base and J by 5 bases; unmatched bases: 2. Germline CDR1 reads SGHNT; CDR2 reads YYREEE (reference sequence). CDR3 sequence reads: CASSLMGLAGDNEQFF. The CDR3, as DNA: TGTGCCAGCAGCTTGATGGGACTAGCGGGAGACAATGAGCAGTTCTTC.

J is TRBJ2-2 and V is TRBV10-3; tentative D call: TRBD2 (5 bases). The germline V gene encodes CDR1 ENHRY and CDR2 SYGVKD. The CDR3 has 17 residues. V was cut by 2 bases and J by 0 bases, with 13 bases left in between. CDR3 loop: CAISEDRIASNTGELFF. The CDR3 coding sequence is TGTGCCATCAGTGAGGACCGTATAGCGTCGAACACCGGGGAGCTGTTTTTT.

This clone was seen once. This chain uses TRBV29-1 with TRBJ2-3; 12 nucleotides agree with TRBD1. The CDR3 contains 16 residues. Losses at the gene ends were 6 bases for V and 5 bases for J; bases not matched to a gene: 12. Germline V CDR1 and CDR2: SQVTM, ANQGSEA. CDR3 residues: CSVRTGTGGSGDTQYF. CDR3 sequence (DNA): TGCAGCGTAAGAACCGGGACAGGGGGCTCCGGAGATACGCAGTATTTT.

The V gene is TRBV7-9, the J gene TRBJ2-7, with 7 bases that match TRBD1. The trim removed 1 base at V and 4 bases at J, leaving 7 bases unmatched. The CDR3 covers 15 residues. Germline V CDR1 and CDR2: SEHNR, FQNEAQ (reference sequence). The CDR3 DNA sequence: TGTGCCAGCAGCTTAGACGGCAGGGGGTTTTACGAGCAGTACTTC. As protein: CASSLDGRGFYEQYF.

The chain carries TRBV5-1 and TRBJ2-3; possibly TRBD2 for D (5 bases). The CDR3 covers 12 residues. The ends were cut back, 5 bases at V and 7 bases at J, with 11 bases in the middle. Germline V gene lookup returns CDR1 SGHRS and CDR2 YFSETQ. The CDR3 loop is CASSFRGNTQYF. The CDR3 region has the DNA TGCGCCAGCAGTTTTCGGGGAAATACGCAGTATTTT. Together with reference TRBV5-1 and TRBJ2-3, the CDR3 gives the full variable domain: KAGVTQTPRYLIKTRGQQVTLSCSPISGHRSVSWYQQTPGQGLQFLFEYFSETQRNKGNFPGRFSGRQFSNSRSEMNVSTLELGDSALYLCASSFRGNTQYFGPGTRLTVL.

The rearrangement uses TRBV5-4 and TRBJ2-1; 9 nucleotides match TRBD2. V was clipped by 4 bases and J by 4 bases; unmatched bases: 9. The V gene's germline CDR1 is SGHNT and CDR2 YYREEE (reference sequence). The CDR3 has 16 residues. The CDR3 sequence is CASSGHSGSLYNEQFF. In DNA form, the CDR3 reads TGTGCCAGCAGCGGTCATAGCGGGAGCTTGTACAATGAGCAGTTCTTC.

The rearrangement links TRBV2 to TRBJ1-3; no clear D gene. CDR3 length: 18 residues. V shed 5 bases and J shed 4 bases, with 24 bases lying between them. Germline CDR1 SNHLY, CDR2 FYNNEI. DNA of the CDR3: TGTGCCAGCAGTTCAAGACCTCTAGGTCGTCTGCTCGGAAACACCATATATTTT. Its protein product is CASSSRPLGRLLGNTIYF.

The rearrangement joins TRBV30 to TRBJ1-2, with TRBD1 matching over 9 bases. The germline gives CDR1 GTSNPN, CDR2 SVGIG (reference sequence). Trimming removed 3 bases from V and 8 bases from J; junction bases left unmatched: 7. The CDR3 length is 13 residues. CDR3 in DNA: TGTGCCTGGAGGGATACAGGGGGCTTGGGCTACACCTTC. Residues: CAWRDTGGLGYTF.

The chain is built from TRBV6-5 and TRBJ1-1; D ambiguous. The CDR3 is 16 residues long. Per germline, CDR1 MNHEY and CDR2 SVGAGI. The V gene lost 2 bases and the J gene lost 3 bases, with 16 bases spanning the gap. CDR3 residues: CASSYLSLGRDTEAFF. Written as DNA, the CDR3 is TGTGCCAGCAGTTACCTATCCCTCGGGAGGGACACTGAAGCTTTCTTT.

This sequence joins TRBV27 and TRBJ2-1, with 8 bases identical to TRBD2. The ends lost 10 bases at V and 7 bases at J; junction bases unmatched: 12. The CDR3 spans 14 residues. Germline V gene sequence: CDR1 MNHEY, CDR2 SMNVEV (reference sequence). CDR3 residues: CATLPGLGFNEQFF. CDR3 coding DNA: TGTGCCACTCTCCCGGGACTAGGATTTAATGAGCAGTTCTTC.

Regarding this clone: The junction departs from germline at one end; a sequencing error may be responsible. The chain combines TRBV9 with TRBJ1-1; a weak D match, TRBD1 (6 bases). The length of the CDR3 is 14 residues. Germline V gene lookup returns CDR1 SGDLS and CDR2 YYNGEE. In nucleotides, the CDR3 is TGTGCCAGCAGCGTAGGATCCCTTACAGGGATCCCTCTATTT. Translating gives CASSVGSLTGIPLF.

This chain uses TRBV7-2 with TRBJ2-7; TRBD1 is a possible D gene (6 bases). V was clipped by 7 bases and J by 0 bases, with 13 bases between them. Germline assignment: CDR1 SGHTA and CDR2 FQGNSA. The CDR3 has 14 amino acids. CDR3 protein: CASTLTGGSYEQYF. Here the CDR3 DNA reads TGTGCCAGCACCCTGACAGGAGGCTCCTACGAGCAGTACTTC.

J is TRBJ1-2 and V is TRBV28; no firm D call. This CDR3 is 15 amino acids long. CDR1 is MDHEN and CDR2 is SYDVKM in the germline V gene. V was pared by 3 bases and J by 7 bases, with 18 bases between. CDR3 in DNA: TGTGCCAGCAGTTTTCGCGGGTCGCAGAATAGTGGCTACACCTTC. It is translated as CASSFRGSQNSGYTF.

The chain has TRBV2 and TRBJ1-1; 7 bases line up with TRBD1. The CDR3 has 14 amino acids. CDR1 and CDR2 (germline): SNHLY, FYNNEI. Germline trimming cut 4 bases from V and 4 bases from J; bases unmatched to any gene: 6. The CDR3 reads CASSGAAGGTEAFF. The CDR3, as DNA: TGTGCCAGCAGTGGGGCGGCAGGGGGCACTGAAGCTTTCTTT.

The gene calls are TRBV10-2 and TRBJ1-1, with 7 bases identical to TRBD1. Germline V gene lookup returns CDR1 WSHSY and CDR2 SAAADI. V lost 4 bases to trimming and J lost 3 bases; unmatched junction nucleotides: 11. This CDR3 has 16 amino acids. The CDR3 here is CASSVARGYRDTEAFF. Here the CDR3 DNA reads TGCGCCAGCAGTGTCGCCAGGGGGTACCGAGACACTGAAGCTTTCTTT.

The CDR3 region has the DNA TGTGCCAGCAGTTTATACGACCCGAGGACAGGACGCACCGGGGAGCTGTTTTTT. This encodes CASSLYDPRTGRTGELFF. The chain uses TRBV28 and TRBJ2-2; 7 nucleotides agree with TRBD1. Germline CDR1 is MDHEN and CDR2 is SYDVKM. After removal of 1 base from V and 4 bases from J, the junction contained 12 bases not matched to a gene. The CDR3 sequence is 18 residues long.

The rearrangement links TRBV2 to TRBJ1-1; D possibly corresponds to TRBD1 (5 bases). V lost 5 bases, J lost 2 bases, and 12 bases lay in between. In germline, CDR1 is SNHLY, CDR2 FYNNEI. This CDR3 spans 14 amino acids. The CDR3 coding sequence is TGTGCCAGCAGTAGGGGCAGGCGTAACACTGAAGCTTTCTTT. Translated, it gives CASSRGRRNTEAFF.

V gene TRBV28 combines with J gene TRBJ1-2; possibly TRBD1 for D (5 bases). Germline lookup yields CDR1 MDHEN and CDR2 SYDVKM. V lost 3 bases and J lost 4, with 12 bases in between. This CDR3 spans 14 amino acids. The CDR3 DNA reads TGTGCCAGCAGTTTGGGGGGAGCGGGCTATGGCTACACCTTC. It translates to CASSLGGAGYGYTF.

The rearrangement uses TRBV29-1 and TRBJ2-7; 7 positions match TRBD2. Germline CDR1 is SQVTM and CDR2 is ANQGSEA. This CDR3 is built from 13 residues. Germline trimming cut 6 bases from V and 2 bases from J; bases unmatched to any gene: 7. CDR3 in amino acids: CSVQGGDTYEQYF. CDR3 nucleotide sequence: TGCAGCGTCCAGGGAGGGGATACCTACGAGCAGTACTTC.

The genes are TRBV6-1 and TRBJ1-3; possible D gene TRBD1, 5 bases. V was shortened by 3 bases and J by 7 bases, with 16 bases between the two germline ends. Germline CDR1 and CDR2: MNHNS and SASEGT. CDR3 length: 15 amino acids. In nucleotides, the CDR3 is TGTGCCAGCAGTGATAGGAGGGGTCCGACTAACACCATATATTTT. This gives the protein CASSDRRGPTNTIYF.

The J gene is TRBJ1-1, the V gene TRBV20-1; D not certain. The CDR3 is 11 amino acids. Germline-derived CDR1 and CDR2 are DFQATT and SNEGSKA (reference sequence). CDR3 sequence reads: CRAKAGTEAFF. The CDR3 bases are TGCAGGGCCAAGGCGGGGACTGAAGCTTTCTTT.

The chain links TRBV6-4 to TRBJ1-5, with 7 bases aligning to TRBD1. Trimming cost V 9 bases and J 7 bases; bases outside gene matches: 9. The germline gives CDR1 MRHNA, CDR2 SNTAGT. The CDR3 spans 13 residues. The chain's CDR3 is CASAEGASQPQHF. The CDR3 bases are TGTGCCAGTGCGGAGGGGGCTTCCCAGCCCCAGCATTTT.

The J gene is TRBJ2-7, the V gene TRBV28; TRBD2 aligns across 8 bases. The CDR3 is 15 residues long. Losses at the gene ends were 2 bases for V and 1 base for J; bases not matched to a gene: 4. The germline gives CDR1 MDHEN, CDR2 SYDVKM. The CDR3 spells CASSLVAGFSYEQYF. The DNA for the CDR3 is TGTGCCAGCAGTTTAGTAGCGGGATTTTCCTACGAGCAGTACTTC.

The CDR3 protein is CASSLTSGGSIETQYF. Written as DNA, the CDR3 is TGCGCCAGCAGCTTGACTAGCGGGGGGAGTATAGAGACCCAGTACTTC. The V call is TRBV5-1, the J call TRBJ2-5; 12 nucleotides match TRBD2. The length of the CDR3 is 16 residues. The V segment lost 1 base and the J segment 4 bases; nucleotides outside the gene matches: 5. CDR1 and CDR2 from the germline V gene are SGHRS and YFSETQ.